Each of the 14 T cell receptor beta chains below was sequenced from the same sample in a study of CD8 T cells in ankylosing spondylitis. In TCRdb, the 5' RACE reads were re-called with MiXCR into one record per CDR3 protein. The sample records roughly 230,000 distinct CDR3 sequences, roughly a tenth being singletons. What was sequenced was blood, either unsorted or a sorted T cell fraction (not recorded which). The receptors derive from a male donor with ankylosing spondylitis or in good health (not recorded which).

This rearrangement joins TRBV20-1 to TRBJ2-3; D possibly corresponds to TRBD1 (5 bases). There are 18 residues in the CDR3. Trimming took 3 bases from V and 0 from J, leaving 22 bases between them. The germline gives CDR1 DFQATT, CDR2 SNEGSKA (reference sequence). The DNA for the CDR3 is TGCAGTGCTAGTCCCAATATGGGGCAGCCGTTAAGCACAGATACGCAGTATTTT. It codes for CSASPNMGQPLSTDTQYF.

This clonotype appeared many times. The CDR3 coding sequence is TGTGCCAGCGCTACTAGCGAACCCATCGGTGAGACCCAGTACTTC. Residues: CASATSEPIGETQYF. This rearrangement joins TRBV2 to TRBJ2-5, with 7 positions matching TRBD2. This CDR3 is built from 15 residues. J lost 5 bases, V lost 8 bases, and 14 bases had no gene match. From germline, CDR1 is SNHLY and CDR2 FYNNEI.

There are many counts of this clonotype. Here the CDR3 reads CSAQRPGGSYEQYF. The DNA of the CDR3 is TGCAGTGCCCAAAGGCCTGGCGGCTCCTACGAGCAGTACTTC. The chain links TRBV20-1 to TRBJ2-7; D gene ambiguous. The CDR3 length is 14 residues. Trimming cost V 6 bases and J 0 bases, with 15 bases left between them. Per the germline V gene, CDR1 is DFQATT and CDR2 is SNEGSKA (reference sequence).

This clonotype came up a few times. This clone may be a read error of a much larger clone one base away. CDR3 coding DNA: TGTGCCAGCAGTTTATTCGAGGGAGATGAAGCTTTCTTT. Amino acids: CASSLFEGDEAFF. V and J are TRBV12-3 or TRBV12-4 and TRBJ1-1; unclear D gene. V was trimmed by 2 bases and J by 7 bases, leaving 11 bases between them. The CDR3 is 13 residues long.

This clonotype was recorded many times. V and J are TRBV3-1 and TRBJ1-4; D might be TRBD1 (5 bases). Per the germline V gene, CDR1 is LGHDT and CDR2 is YNNKEL (reference sequence). CDR3 length: 15 residues. V shed 0 bases and J shed 7 bases, with 12 bases lying between them. In nucleotides, the CDR3 is TGTGCCAGCAGCCAAGATAACCGGGGGAGTGAAAAACTGTTTTTT. This codes for CASSQDNRGSEKLFF. Based on the CDR3 plus reference TRBV3-1 and TRBJ1-4, the full variable domain is DTAVSQTPKYLVTQMGNDKSIKCEQNLGHDTMYWYKQDSKKFLKIMFSYNNKELIINETVPNRFSPKSPDKAHLNLHINSLELGDSAVYFCASSQDNRGSEKLFFGSGTQLSVL.

This clonotype was recorded many times. The chain carries TRBV29-1 and TRBJ1-1; weak D call: TRBD1 (6 bases). There are 13 residues in the CDR3. Germline CDR1 SQVTM, CDR2 ANQGSEA. The V end lost 3 bases, the J end lost 3 bases, and 11 bases lay between the germline ends. CDR3 sequence: CSVDSQGYTEAFF. The DNA for the CDR3 is TGCAGCGTTGACAGCCAGGGGTACACTGAAGCTTTCTTT.

V is TRBV18 and J is TRBJ1-2, with D hard to call. V dropped 3 bases and J dropped 3 bases, with 11 bases sitting between them. The germline V gene encodes CDR1 KGHSH and CDR2 LQKENI. The CDR3 length is 14 residues. The CDR3 protein is CASSPREFDYGYTF. The CDR3 coding sequence is TGTGCCAGCTCACCGAGGGAGTTCGACTATGGCTACACCTTC.

This clonotype was observed a few times. The V call is TRBV11-3, the J call TRBJ2-7; 7 nucleotides match TRBD1. J gave up 2 bases and V 1 base, and 5 bases lay outside the gene matches. Germline values: CDR1 SGHNT, CDR2 YENEEA. The CDR3 is 15 amino acids. CDR3 coding DNA: TGTGCCAGCAGCTTAGGGGACAGAGGAACCTACGAGCAGTACTTC. Translated: CASSLGDRGTYEQYF.

In its sample, this clonotype was seen many times. The rearrangement links TRBV5-1 to TRBJ1-1, with D tentatively TRBD1 (6 bases). Looked up from germline, CDR1 is SGHRS and CDR2 is YFSETQ. The CDR3 is 15 amino acids. V gave up 0 bases and J gave up 6 bases, with 15 bases separating them. The DNA of the CDR3 is TGCGCCAGCAGCTTGGAGGCAGGGGCCTCCCCTGAAGCTTTCTTT. Encoded protein: CASSLEAGASPEAFF.

This clonotype was observed at least ten times. The V and J genes are TRBV27 and TRBJ2-7, with D possibly matching TRBD1 (5 bases). The CDR3 length is 15 residues. Trimming left V 6 bases short and J 0 bases short, with 15 bases between. Looked up from germline, CDR1 is MNHEY and CDR2 is SMNVEV (reference sequence). Here the CDR3 reads CASRSRWGNSYEQYF. The CDR3, as DNA: TGTGCCAGCAGAAGTAGGTGGGGCAACTCCTACGAGCAGTACTTC.

A few counts support this clonotype. V is TRBV7-2 and J is TRBJ2-2; D remains unclear. Germline V gene data show CDR1 as SGHTA and CDR2 as FQGNSA. CDR3 length equals 15 residues. Trimming cost V 5 bases and J 2 bases, with 12 bases left between them. The CDR3 region is CASSQYLSNTGELFF. The CDR3 bases are TGTGCCAGCAGCCAATACCTTTCCAACACCGGGGAGCTGTTTTTT.

The table lists this clonotype with a few counts. This rearrangement joins TRBV7-9 to TRBJ1-5; TRBD1 is a possible D gene (6 bases). Germline lookup yields CDR1 SEHNR and CDR2 FQNEAQ (reference sequence). Trimming took off 5 bases at V and 2 bases at J, with 19 bases between the two ends. The CDR3 sequence is 17 residues long. This CDR3 reads CASSPSGGLDGNQPQHF. DNA for the CDR3: TGTGCCAGCAGCCCCTCCGGGGGGCTAGATGGCAATCAGCCCCAGCATTTT.

There are many counts of this clonotype. The J gene is TRBJ2-3, the V gene TRBV5-1; 12 bases line up with TRBD2. The V gene's germline CDR1 is SGHRS and CDR2 YFSETQ. The CDR3 is 17 amino acids. V gave up 0 bases and J gave up 4 bases; unmatched junction bases: 6. CDR3 in amino acids: CASSLELAGGPSDTQYF. The CDR3 nucleotides read TGCGCCAGCAGCTTGGAGCTAGCGGGAGGGCCGTCAGATACGCAGTATTTT.

At least ten counts were recorded for this clonotype. The V gene is TRBV3-1, the J gene TRBJ2-7; 7 bases map to TRBD1. Germline values: CDR1 LGHDT, CDR2 YNNKEL (reference sequence). Losses at the gene ends were 3 bases for V and 1 base for J; bases not matched to a gene: 15. CDR3 length: 18 amino acids. The CDR3 region is CASSQLVPGPRGSYEQYF. The CDR3 bases are TGTGCCAGCAGCCAGTTGGTGCCGGGACCCAGGGGGTCCTACGAGCAGTACTTC.